A few counts support the clone carrying this T cell receptor beta chain. Its antigen is undetermined. This entry comes from a study of CD8+ T cells in alopecia areata. Trimming pared 1 base from V and 4 bases from J, leaving 14 bases between. Germline CDR1 SGHNT, CDR2 YYREEE (reference sequence). The CDR3 consists of 16 residues. Extraction of RNA preceded its reverse transcription into cDNA, which served as the sequencing template. Assay: immunoSEQ multiplex PCR; the TCRdb copy retains only in-frame clones and omits some. Among some 180,000 clones listed, roughly 59% were seen once. Study-level points and caveats: Among patients, TCR sharing was less clear than in mice, a difference possibly due in part to HLA diversity in the patient population.

The receptor was isolated from a human donor with alopecia areata. The material sequenced was CD4+ T cells sorted from blood, taken at week 0. The rearrangement joins TRBV5-4 to TRBJ2-2; D may be TRBD1 (7 bases). For the CDR3, the DNA is TGTGCCAGCAGCTTGCCCCCGCAGGGGGGCACCGGGGAGCTGTTTTTT. It encodes CASSLPPQGGTGELFF.